These 11 T cell receptor beta chains were all obtained from the same sample, sequenced in a study of blood T cell repertoires in COVID-19. Using immunoSEQ multiplex PCR, the repertoire was profiled, and TCRdb retains in-frame clones only, with some absent. Of about 140,000 clones listed, over 75% are singletons. The sample was peripheral blood. These receptors originate from a human donor in a cohort sampled during active COVID-19.

A few counts support this clone. The chain joins TRBV3-1 (or the pseudogene TRBV3-2) to TRBJ1-5; maybe TRBD1 (5 bases). V was clipped by 0 bases and J by 6 bases, with 9 bases between them. Germline loops: CDR1 LGHDT, CDR2 YNNKEL (reference sequence). CDR3 length equals 14 residues. As DNA, the CDR3 is TGTGCCAGCAGCCAAGAGCCGGGGGGTCAGCCCCAGCATTTT. This encodes CASSQEPGGQPQHF.

V and J are TRBV7-2 and TRBJ2-5, with 9 bases fitting TRBD2. J gave up 0 bases and V 1 base, and 3 bases lay outside the gene matches. CDR1 is SGHTA and CDR2 is FQGNSA in the germline V gene. There are 16 residues in the CDR3. The CDR3 is CASSLVLAGYQETQYF. The CDR3 DNA reads as TGTGCCAGCAGCTTAGTCCTAGCGGGGTACCAAGAGACCCAGTACTTC. Combining the CDR3 with reference TRBV7-2 and TRBJ2-5 gives the whole variable domain GAGVSQSPSNKVTEKGKDVELRCDPISGHTALYWYRQSLGQGLEFLIYFQGNSAPDKSGLPSDRFSAERTGGSVSTLTIQRTQQEDSAVYLCASSLVLAGYQETQYFGPGTRLLVL.

The rearrangement links TRBV2 to TRBJ1-2, with 7 bases matching TRBD1. Trimming cost V 2 bases and J 7 bases; bases outside gene matches: 7. CDR3 length equals 14 residues. Per the germline V gene, CDR1 is SNHLY and CDR2 is FYNNEI. The CDR3 region has the DNA TGTGCCAGCAGTGAACAGGCAGGGGGTGGTGGCTACACCTTC. Its protein is CASSEQAGGGGYTF.

The chain joins TRBV5-1 to TRBJ2-3, with a possible D match to TRBD1 (6 bases). Germline V gene lookup returns CDR1 SGHRS and CDR2 YFSETQ. The V and J ends lost 7 bases and 6 bases respectively, with 18 bases between them. The CDR3 sequence is 14 residues long. Here the CDR3 reads CASGPARGFDTQYF. The CDR3 nucleotides are TGCGCCAGCGGCCCGGCTAGGGGGTTCGATACGCAGTATTTT.

The V call is TRBV19, the J call TRBJ1-5; D is unresolved. V lost 3 bases, J lost 0 bases, and 9 bases lay in between. Germline V gene data show CDR1 as LNHDA and CDR2 as SQIVND (reference sequence). The CDR3 contains 15 residues. The CDR3: CASSIRSHSNQPQHF. The CDR3 coding sequence is TGTGCCAGTAGTATTAGGAGTCATAGCAATCAGCCCCAGCATTTT.

The gene calls are TRBV21-1 and TRBJ2-7; the D call in the table, TRBD2, was not verified against the DNA. TRBV21-1 is a pseudogene. This CDR3 comprises 16 residues. CDR3 sequence reads: CASRLICGGVSYEQYV. The CDR3 DNA follows: TGTGCCAGCAGGTTGATCTGTGGGGGGGTCTCCTACGAGCAGTACGTC.

The chain uses TRBV5-1 and TRBJ2-3; 14 bases fit TRBD2. Germline V gives CDR1 SGHRS, CDR2 YFSETQ. This CDR3 region has 15 residues. J was trimmed by 4 bases and V by 4 bases; bases with no gene match: 2. As DNA, the CDR3 is TGCGCCAGCAGCGGGACTAGCGGGGGCCCAGATACGCAGTATTTT. Protein product: CASSGTSGGPDTQYF. Full variable domain (outside the CDR3, taken from reference TRBV5-1 and TRBJ2-3): KAGVTQTPRYLIKTRGQQVTLSCSPISGHRSVSWYQQTPGQGLQFLFEYFSETQRNKGNFPGRFSGRQFSNSRSEMNVSTLELGDSALYLCASSGTSGGPDTQYFGPGTRLTVL.

This clone has more than one count but fewer than ten. The J gene is TRBJ2-2, the V gene TRBV5-6, with TRBD1 identical over 7 bases. The CDR3 runs 15 residues. The V gene end was trimmed by 4 bases and the J gene end by 0 bases; junction bases not matched to a gene: 3. The germline V gene encodes CDR1 SGHDT and CDR2 YYEEEE. CDR3 nucleotides: TGTGCCAGCAGCCGAGGGGGCGCGAACACCGGGGAGCTGTTTTTT. Its translation: CASSRGGANTGELFF.

By proportion, this clone is medium-sized. This chain connects TRBV29-1 to TRBJ2-5; 13 nucleotides line up with TRBD2. Trimming cost V 7 bases and J 5 bases; bases outside gene matches: 4. The germline V gene has CDR1 SQVTM and CDR2 ANQGSEA. CDR3 length: 13 residues. The CDR3 DNA follows: TGCAGCGGGGGACTAGCGGGACGGGAGACCCAGTACTTC. This translates into CSGGLAGRETQYF. Full variable domain (outside the CDR3, taken from reference TRBV29-1 and TRBJ2-5): SAVISQKPSRDICQRGTSLTIQCQVDSQVTMMFWYRQQPGQSLTLIATANQGSEATYESGFVIDKFPISRPNLTFSTLTVSNMSPEDSSIYLCSGGLAGRETQYFGPGTRLLVL.

The rearrangement links TRBV12-3 or TRBV12-4 to TRBJ2-3; D is unclear. The CDR3 covers 12 residues. V was cut by 3 bases and J by 5 bases, with 6 bases left in between. The CDR3 bases are TGTGCCAGCAGTTTTCTGAGAGATACGCAGTATTTT. It encodes CASSFLRDTQYF.

This clone was seen only once. The V gene is TRBV18, the J gene TRBJ2-1, with D tentatively TRBD2 (6 bases). Between the trimmed V and J ends, which lost 5 bases and 0 bases, there was a span of 8 bases. The CDR3 extends over 14 amino acids. Germline V gene data show CDR1 as KGHSH and CDR2 as LQKENI. The CDR3 loop is CASSGGSSYNEQFF. As DNA, the CDR3 is TGTGCCAGCTCAGGGGGGAGCTCCTACAATGAGCAGTTCTTC.